Below, one T cell receptor (beta chain) is given with its context. Its specificity is unknown. This sample stems from a study of graft-versus-host responses after intestinal transplantation. Study as a whole: Transplant types were multivisceral, liver-intestinal, or isolated intestinal. Whole-study results and caveats: The recipient marrow held GvH clones, and some of them showed up first in ileum or blood. Allograft clonal ratios (graft-versus-host to host-versus-graft) were high in patients who had graft-donor T cell macrochimerism. The study associated peak circulating GvH clone levels with early post-transplant HvG declines.

Looked up from germline, CDR1 is SGHAT and CDR2 is FQNNGV. V shed 5 bases and J shed 4 bases, with 15 bases lying between them. The CDR3 loop spans 15 amino acids. Sequenced by immunoSEQ multiplex PCR; TCRdb stores in-frame clones only, minus some. This table holds about 97,000 clones, approximately 92% found once. The sample here was PBMCs, taken about 460 days after intestinal transplant. V and J are TRBV11-2 and TRBJ1-3; D may be TRBD1 (6 bases). This clonotype originated in a human patient who received an intestinal transplant, so some T cells may come from the graft donor. The CDR3 sequence: CASSKGGLGGNTIYF. The CDR3 DNA sequence: TGTGCCAGCAGCAAAGGGGGTCTGGGAGGAAACACCATATATTTT.